This T cell receptor (beta chain) stems from a study of T cells after yellow fever vaccination. General observations from the study: The booster response re-showed most primary clones: 95% to 96% CD4, about 89% CD8. There was a possibility that FACS-sorted repertoires contained abundant clonotypes contaminating from the bulk population.

TCRdb ran MiXCR on the 5' RACE reads and lists one entry per CDR3 protein. The data show some 300,000 distinct CDR3 sequences, 8.7% seen once. V lost 0 bases, J lost 3 bases, and 20 bases lay in between. This CDR3 region has 18 residues. CDR1 and CDR2 from the germline V gene are MGHRA and YSYEKL. Points on this clonotype: Its antigen is undetermined.

This chain uses TRBV4-1 with TRBJ1-1; D uncertain. Material: CD4+ T cells sorted from PBMCs, obtained 5 days after the yellow fever booster vaccination. The TCR sequence derives from a man aged 18 to 29 who received the YFV17D yellow fever vaccine. Here the CDR3 reads CASSQDPQRLTADTEAFF. CDR3 DNA: TGCGCCAGCAGCCAAGATCCGCAGCGACTAACCGCGGACACTGAAGCTTTCTTT.